This T cell receptor beta chain was identified during a study of cytomegalovirus exposure and HLA in healthy donors. Remarks on this clone: Its antigen is unidentified.

Whole-study findings and limits: Later on, an analysis showed TCR association rates differing by HLA locus, with DRB1 the most and HLA-C the fewest.

PCR employed 60 Vbeta and 13 Jbeta primers. Some clones are missing from TCRdb's copy, which holds only in-frame ones; the method was immunoSEQ multiplex PCR. This sample contains some 75,000 clones. Germline V gene sequence: CDR1 SGHVS, CDR2 FQNEAQ. J was trimmed by 3 bases and V by 0 bases; bases with no gene match: 3. This CDR3 region has 15 residues. This chain connects TRBV7-8 to TRBJ2-3; TRBD1 aligns across 7 bases. Input material: PBMCs. The clonotype comes from a man aged 35 to 55 in good health and CMV-seronegative. The CDR3 loop reads CASSLATGVTDTQYF. The CDR3 DNA reads TGTGCCAGCAGCTTAGCAACAGGGGTGACAGATACGCAGTATTTT.